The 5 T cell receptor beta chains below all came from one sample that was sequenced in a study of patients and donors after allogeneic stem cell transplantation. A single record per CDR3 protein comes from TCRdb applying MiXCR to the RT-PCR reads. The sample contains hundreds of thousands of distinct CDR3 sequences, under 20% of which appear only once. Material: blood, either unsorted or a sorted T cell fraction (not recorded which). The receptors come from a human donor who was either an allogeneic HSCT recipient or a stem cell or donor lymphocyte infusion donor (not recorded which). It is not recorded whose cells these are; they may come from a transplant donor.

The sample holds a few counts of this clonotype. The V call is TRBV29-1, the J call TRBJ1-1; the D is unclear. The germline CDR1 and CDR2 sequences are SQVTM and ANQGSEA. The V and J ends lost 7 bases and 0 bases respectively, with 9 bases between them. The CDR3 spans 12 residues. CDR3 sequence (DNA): TGCAGCGCGCGAGGCATGAACACTGAAGCTTTCTTT. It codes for CSARGMNTEAFF.

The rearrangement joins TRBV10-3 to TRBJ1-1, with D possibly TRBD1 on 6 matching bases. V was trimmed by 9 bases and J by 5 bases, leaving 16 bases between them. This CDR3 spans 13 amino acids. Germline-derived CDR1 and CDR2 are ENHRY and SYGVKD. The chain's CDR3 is CAMGAKLNTEAFF. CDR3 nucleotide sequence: TGTGCCATGGGGGCAAAGCTTAATACTGAAGCTTTCTTT.

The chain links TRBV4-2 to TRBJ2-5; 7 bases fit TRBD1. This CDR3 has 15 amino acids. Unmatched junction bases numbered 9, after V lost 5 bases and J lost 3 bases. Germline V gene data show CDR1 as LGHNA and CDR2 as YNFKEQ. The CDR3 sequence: CASSMQTGKEETQYF. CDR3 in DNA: TGTGCCAGCAGCATGCAGACAGGGAAAGAAGAGACCCAGTACTTC.

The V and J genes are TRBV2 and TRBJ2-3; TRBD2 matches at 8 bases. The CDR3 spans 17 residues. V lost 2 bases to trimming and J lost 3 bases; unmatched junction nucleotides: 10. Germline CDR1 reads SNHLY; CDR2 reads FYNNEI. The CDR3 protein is CASSENGGAIGTDTQYF. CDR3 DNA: TGTGCCAGCAGTGAAAACGGGGGGGCCATCGGTACAGATACGCAGTATTTT.

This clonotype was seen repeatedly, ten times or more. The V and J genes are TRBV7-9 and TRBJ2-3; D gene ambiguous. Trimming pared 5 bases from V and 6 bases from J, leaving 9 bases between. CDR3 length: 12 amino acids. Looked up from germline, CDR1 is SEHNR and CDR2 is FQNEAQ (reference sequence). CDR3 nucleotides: TGTGCCAGCAGCCAGAAAGGGGATACGCAGTATTTT. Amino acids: CASSQKGDTQYF.